These T cell receptor beta chains were read from a single sample in a study of Graves' ophthalmopathy and Graves' hyperthyroidism. One entry per CDR3 protein, called by TCRdb with MiXCR from the multiplex PCR reads. Of a few hundred thousand distinct CDR3 sequences in the sample, 18% were seen once. The sample consisted of peripheral blood. These receptor sequences come from a woman younger than 35 with Graves' ophthalmopathy. CDR3s include the opening cysteine and the closing phenylalanine or tryptophan. The D gene is left open where the match is weak. Only some rows state a clone size, as once, few, many or a class for expanded clones.

clone size | J gene | V gene | D gene | CDR3 protein | CDR3 DNA
many | TRBJ2-7 | TRBV20-1 | TRBD1 | CSAPQGQPSYEQYF | TGCAGTGCACCACAGGGGCAACCGTCCTACGAGCAGTACTTC
many | TRBJ2-7 | TRBV7-2 | . | CASSRLSTAYEQYF | TGTGCCAGCAGCCGCCTGAGCACCGCCTACGAGCAGTACTTC
many | TRBJ2-7 | TRBV6-2/TRBV6-3 | . | CASSYHRVVEQYF | TGTGCCAGCAGTTACCATCGGGTGGTCGAGCAGTACTTC
many | TRBJ1-2 | TRBV6-5 | TRBD1 | CASSYPSTGGNGYTF | TGTGCCAGCAGTTACCCTTCGACAGGGGGCAATGGCTACACCTTC
many | TRBJ1-1 | TRBV10-3 | . | CAISEWGGVNTEAFF | TGTGCCATCAGTGAGTGGGGAGGGGTGAACACTGAAGCTTTCTTT
many | TRBJ2-6 | TRBV28 | . | CASSSFWKDGANVLTF | TGTGCCAGCAGTTCCTTCTGGAAGGACGGGGCCAACGTCCTGACTTTC
many | TRBJ1-2 | TRBV18 | TRBD1 | CASSPGDRAVYGYTF | TGTGCCAGCTCACCAGGGGACAGGGCAGTCTATGGCTACACCTTC
many | TRBJ2-5 | TRBV11-2 | TRBD2 | CASSLDLSGRPRETQYF | TGTGCCAGCAGCTTAGACCTAAGCGGGAGGCCCCGAGAGACCCAGTACTTC
many | TRBJ1-2 | TRBV20-1 | . | CSARGTGGSYGYTF | TGCAGTGCTAGAGGGACGGGAGGGTCCTATGGCTACACCTTC
many | TRBJ2-7 | TRBV27 | . | CASSYLQGPHEQYF | TGTGCCAGCAGTTACTTACAGGGCCCCCACGAGCAGTACTTC
few | TRBJ2-7 | TRBV9 | TRBD1 | CASSTTGTDPYEQYF | TGTGCCAGCAGTACCACCGGGACAGACCCCTACGAGCAGTACTTC
many | TRBJ2-7 | TRBV28 | TRBD1 | CASRTGTVYEQYF | TGTGCCAGCAGAACCGGGACAGTTTACGAGCAGTACTTC
many | TRBJ1-1 | TRBV28 | . | CASSDRVEAFF | TGTGCCAGCAGTGATCGGGTTGAAGCTTTCTTT
many | TRBJ1-2 | TRBV4-2 | . | CASSPSGVGYTF | TGTGCCAGCAGCCCTTCAGGGGTCGGCTACACCTTC
many | TRBJ2-7 | TRBV7-8 | TRBD2 | CASSLALLAGTRGGEQYF | TGTGCCAGCAGCTTAGCTCTTCTAGCGGGGACCAGAGGAGGGGAGCAGTACTTC
many | TRBJ1-2 | TRBV10-3 | . | CAISEESRSGYGYTF | TGTGCCATCAGTGAGGAAAGCCGCTCGGGCTATGGCTACACCTTC
many | TRBJ1-2 | TRBV6-5 | . | CASSYSETTAYGYTF | TGTGCCAGCAGTTACTCGGAAACAACGGCCTATGGCTACACCTTC
. | TRBJ1-1 | TRBV25-1 | . | CATRWGWGRSNTEAFF | TGTGCCACCAGGTGGGGATGGGGGAGATCGAACACTGAAGCTTTCTTT
few | TRBJ1-4 | TRBV19 | TRBD1 | CASSLGQGNEKLFF | TGTGCCAGTAGCCTCGGACAGGGGAATGAAAAACTGTTTTTT
. | TRBJ2-5 | TRBV12-3/TRBV12-4 | TRBD1 | CASSFQGAETQYF | TGTGCCAGCAGTTTCCAGGGGGCCGAGACCCAGTACTTC
. | TRBJ1-1 | TRBV28 | TRBD1 | CASSLSGGQGTEAFF | TGTGCCAGCAGTTTATCCGGTGGACAGGGCACTGAAGCTTTCTTT
many | TRBJ2-7 | TRBV12-3/TRBV12-4 | . | CASNLGRTYEQYF | TGTGCCAGCAACTTAGGACGGACCTACGAGCAGTACTTC
. | TRBJ2-2 | TRBV3-1 | . | CASSPVWGREIAGELFF | TGTGCCAGCAGCCCCGTATGGGGGCGGGAGATCGCCGGGGAGCTGTTTTTT
many | TRBJ2-7 | TRBV28 | TRBD1 | CASSQPGQVLTEQYF | TGTGCCAGCAGCCAACCGGGACAGGTCTTAACCGAGCAGTACTTC
many | TRBJ2-7 | TRBV27 | TRBD2 | CASRQTSGSFYEQYF | TGTGCCAGCAGGCAGACTAGCGGGAGTTTCTACGAGCAGTACTTC
many | TRBJ1-1 | TRBV19 | . | CASKPWHGSNTEAFF | TGTGCCAGTAAACCCTGGCACGGGAGTAACACTGAAGCTTTCTTT
many | TRBJ2-7 | TRBV7-9 | TRBD1 | CASSSRDRVEQYF | TGTGCCAGCAGCTCCCGGGACAGGGTCGAGCAGTACTTC
many | TRBJ2-7 | TRBV28 | . | CASSLRRRGDEQYF | TGTGCCAGCAGTTTAAGAAGACGGGGCGACGAGCAGTACTTC
. | TRBJ1-2 | TRBV9 | TRBD1 | CASSVATGVGGYTF | TGTGCCAGCAGCGTAGCGACAGGGGTTGGCGGCTACACCTTC
many | TRBJ2-7 | TRBV3-1 | . | CASSQSEPGTFPQGNEQYF | TGTGCCAGCAGCCAATCCGAACCGGGAACATTTCCCCAAGGGAACGAGCAGTACTTC
many | TRBJ1-2 | TRBV12-3/TRBV12-4 | . | CASRLGSYGYTF | TGTGCCAGCAGACTGGGAAGCTATGGCTACACCTTC
many | TRBJ1-2 | TRBV19 | . | CASTRNNYGYTF | TGTGCCAGTACCCGCAACAACTATGGCTACACCTTC
many | TRBJ2-7 | TRBV25-1 | . | CASSGAYTGRAYEQYF | TGTGCCAGCAGTGGCGCGTACACAGGGAGAGCCTACGAGCAGTACTTC
many | TRBJ2-3 | TRBV15 | . | CATSRDSPTDTQYF | TGTGCCACCAGCAGAGATAGCCCCACAGATACGCAGTATTTT
many | TRBJ2-5 | TRBV11-2 | . | CASSLELQETQYF | TGTGCCAGCAGTCTCGAACTCCAAGAGACCCAGTACTTC
many | TRBJ2-2 | TRBV12-3/TRBV12-4 | . | CASSSSRSGELFF | TGTGCCAGCAGTTCTAGCAGGTCCGGGGAGCTGTTTTTT
many | TRBJ1-2 | TRBV30 | . | CAWSRGPNYGYTF | TGTGCCTGGAGCAGGGGACCTAACTATGGCTACACCTTC
many | TRBJ1-1 | TRBV30 | . | CAWSFGVMNTEAFF | TGTGCCTGGAGTTTCGGGGTGATGAACACTGAAGCTTTCTTT
many | TRBJ2-6 | TRBV7-2 | . | CASSLRSLGGANVLTF | TGTGCCAGCAGCTTGCGGTCCTTGGGGGGGGCCAACGTCCTGACTTTC
. | TRBJ1-2 | TRBV6-2/TRBV6-3 | TRBD1 | CASSYGGARQGSNYGYTF | TGTGCCAGCAGCTATGGAGGAGCGAGACAGGGGTCTAACTATGGCTACACCTTC
many | TRBJ2-5 | TRBV9 | . | CASSAGHQETQYF | TGTGCCAGCAGCGCGGGACACCAAGAGACCCAGTACTTC
. | TRBJ1-6 | TRBV7-2 | . | CASSPRGERPLHF | TGTGCCAGCAGCCCTAGGGGGGAACGGCCCCTCCACTTT
once | TRBJ1-1 | TRBV12-3/TRBV12-4 | . | CASEPEGLNTEAFF | TGTGCCAGCGAACCCGAGGGATTGAACACTGAAGCTTTCTTT
many | TRBJ2-5 | TRBV6-5 | TRBD2 | CASSLAGGLEETQYF | TGTGCCAGCAGTCTTGCGGGGGGGCTTGAGGAGACCCAGTACTTC
many | TRBJ2-5 | TRBV28 | . | CASRTLQGTGETQYF | TGTGCCAGCAGGACCCTACAGGGGACTGGGGAGACCCAGTACTTC
many | TRBJ2-5 | TRBV30 | . | CAWRGDSSYQETQYF | TGTGCCTGGAGGGGGGACTCCTCGTACCAAGAGACCCAGTACTTC
many | TRBJ2-1 | TRBV15 | TRBD2 | CATSRDLAGVNEQFF | TGTGCCACCAGCAGAGATCTAGCGGGGGTCAATGAGCAGTTCTTC
many | TRBJ2-5 | TRBV29-1 | . | CSVAQETQYF | TGCAGCGTGGCTCAAGAGACCCAGTACTTC
many | TRBJ2-7 | TRBV5-1 | . | CASSGGTGRYEQYF | TGCGCCAGCAGCGGGGGGACTGGGCGCTACGAGCAGTACTTC
many | TRBJ1-2 | TRBV28 | . | CASIRPLANYGYTF | TGTGCCAGCATCCGACCCCTAGCTAACTATGGCTACACCTTC
many | TRBJ2-7 | TRBV6-5 | TRBD2 | CASSSPGLAGYEQYF | TGTGCCAGCAGTTCCCCGGGACTAGCGGGCTACGAGCAGTACTTC
many | TRBJ2-2 | TRBV30 | . | CAWATKKNTGELFF | TGTGCCTGGGCGACGAAGAAGAACACCGGGGAGCTGTTTTTT
many | TRBJ2-2 | TRBV6-5 | . | CASSYRNTGGLFF | TGTGCCAGCAGTTACCGTAACACCGGGGGGCTGTTTTTT
many | TRBJ2-2 | TRBV24-1 | . | CATSDPGRLNTGELFF | TGTGCCACCAGTGATCCAGGGAGGCTTAACACCGGGGAGCTGTTTTTT
. | TRBJ1-6 | TRBV3-1 | . | CASSQAEDRPSPLHF | TGTGCCAGCAGCCAAGCTGAAGACAGGCCTTCACCCCTCCACTTT
many | TRBJ1-1 | TRBV11-2 | . | CASSLVSVDEAFF | TGTGCCAGCAGCTTAGTGTCGGTGGATGAAGCTTTCTTT
many | TRBJ2-2 | TRBV20-1 | . | CSARDTRTGNTGELFF | TGCAGTGCTAGAGACACCCGGACGGGGAACACCGGGGAGCTGTTTTTT
. | TRBJ1-1 | TRBV25-1 | . | CASSELPPKGTEAFF | TGTGCCAGCAGTGAATTACCTCCGAAAGGGACTGAAGCTTTCTTT